This T cell receptor (beta chain) was retrieved from a study of cytomegalovirus exposure and HLA in healthy donors (dated by TCRdb to 2016 to 2017). Concerning the study at large: The 650 to 800 repertoires of the first cohort and the roughly 110 validation repertoires were produced on the same platform, according to a later analysis. The study was designed to test whether signatures of past pathogen exposure could be identified by cataloging public T cell receptors. Along with the approximately 620-subject first cohort, a separate validation cohort of over 90 different subjects was used. To predict cytomegalovirus infection status, the study combined high-throughput TCR immunosequencing, statistical association of individual TCRs with disease status, and machine learning.

The library was obtained by the immunoSEQ multiplex PCR assay. The original pipeline was this. To diagnose cytomegalovirus status from the catalog of TCR beta chain sequences, a statistical classification framework was built. TCRdb mirrors the immuneACCESS table, restricted to in-frame sequences. Some clones are absent from its copies; in checked studies, under half trace to an unresolved V gene, and the reason for the others is unknown. The D gene and trimming were derived from the DNA, and the V and J assignments and clone size from that table. In all, the sample holds about 170,000 clones, and roughly 89% of those were seen once. Together, the top ten hold approximately 1.5% of the sample. Overall results and qualifications from the work: The study gave a list of 150 to 200 TCR beta chains associated with cytomegalovirus. Three of the identified cytomegalovirus-associated TCR beta chains were confirmed in vitro to be specific for cytomegalovirus antigens. All 120 or so repertoires were used to score co-occurrence in the validation cohort in a later analysis, because that analysis had no HLA typing for the cohort. Of the cluster scores, about 94% were above 0 in a later analysis, which found that TCRs clustered in the first cohort also tended to co-occur in the 95 to 150 validation repertoires. The classifier was reported to diagnose cytomegalovirus status with high specificity and sensitivity in both the original cohort and the validation cohort. According to the authors, the approach could potentially be generalized to other disease states and immunological phenotypes. Across donors, most TCR sequences were observed very rarely, whereas some public TCRs were present in many individuals.

A word on this clone: Its recognized antigen is unknown. The sample holds no much larger clone one base away, and base qualities are not on file.

Based on the germline V gene, the CDR1 and CDR2 sequences are WSHSY and SAAADI. The CDR3 spans 15 residues, from the cysteine through the phenylalanine. The CDR3 DNA has 45 bases and is translated from base 1. V gives up 5 bases and J gives up 2 bases, and the segment between their germline ends measures 15 bases. The donors were included in the validation cohort of over a hundred subjects, a group kept apart from the approximately 700-subject first cohort. The sample consisted of PBMCs. This chain joins TRBV10-2 to TRBJ1-2; TRBD1 might be the D gene, on 6 matching bases. This clonotype originated in a woman aged 25 to 39 in good health and CMV-seronegative. The CDR3 loop reads CASSKYETGNYGYTF. At the DNA level, the sequence is TGCGCCAGCAGTAAATACGAAACAGGGAACTATGGCTACACCTTC.